This T cell receptor (beta chain) was sequenced for a study of T cell repertoires in cytomegalovirus infection. Background on the study: Through public TCR beta signatures, both CMV infection and matching HLA type were indicated. Findings and limits, study-wide: The study found HLA-C-restricted CMV-specific TCR beta clonotypes dominating the ex vivo response. Totalled public TCR beta family frequency picked out people who carried CMV plus the relevant HLA.

The CDR3 totals 12 residues. Germline values: CDR1 DFQATT, CDR2 SNEGSKA (reference sequence). The ends lost 6 bases at V and 4 bases at J; junction bases unmatched: 6. This clonotype was recorded many times. Its specificity is not known. Each CDR3 protein gets one entry after TCRdb re-called the reads with MiXCR. The sample yields around 440,000 distinct CDR3 sequences, approximately 10% seen once. This receptor was obtained from a human donor in good health (CMV status not recorded). Some clones in this sample may be carry-over from other donors' samples. This rearrangement joins TRBV20-1 to TRBJ2-7; 7 nucleotides agree with TRBD2. What was sequenced was PBMCs. The CDR3 region is CSAAGLDYEQYF. The CDR3 DNA sequence: TGCAGTGCCGCCGGACTAGATTACGAGCAGTACTTC.